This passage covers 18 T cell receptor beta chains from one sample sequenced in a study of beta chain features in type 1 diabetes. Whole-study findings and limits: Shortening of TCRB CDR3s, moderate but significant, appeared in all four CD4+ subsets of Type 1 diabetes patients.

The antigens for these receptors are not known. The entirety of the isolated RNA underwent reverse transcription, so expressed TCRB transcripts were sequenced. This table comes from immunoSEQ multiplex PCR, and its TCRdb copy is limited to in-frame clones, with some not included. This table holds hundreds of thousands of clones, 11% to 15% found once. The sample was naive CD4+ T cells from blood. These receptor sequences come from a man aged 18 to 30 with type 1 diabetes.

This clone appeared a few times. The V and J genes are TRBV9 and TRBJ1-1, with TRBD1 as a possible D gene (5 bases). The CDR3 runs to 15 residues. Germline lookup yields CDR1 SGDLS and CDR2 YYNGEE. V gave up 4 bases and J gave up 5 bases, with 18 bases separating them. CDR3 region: CASSPRASPGTEAFF. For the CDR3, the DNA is TGTGCCAGCAGCCCCCGGGCCAGCCCAGGGACTGAAGCTTTCTTT.

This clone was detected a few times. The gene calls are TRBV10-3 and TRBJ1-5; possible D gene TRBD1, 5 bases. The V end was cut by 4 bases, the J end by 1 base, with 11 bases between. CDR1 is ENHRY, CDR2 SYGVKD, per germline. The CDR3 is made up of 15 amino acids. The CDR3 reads CAISGTRDSNQPQHF. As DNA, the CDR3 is TGTGCCATCAGTGGAACCAGGGACAGCAATCAGCCCCAGCATTTT.

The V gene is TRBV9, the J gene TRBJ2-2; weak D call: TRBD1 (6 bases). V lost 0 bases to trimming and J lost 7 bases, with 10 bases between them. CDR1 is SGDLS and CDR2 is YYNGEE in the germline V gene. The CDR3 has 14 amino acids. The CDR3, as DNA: TGTGCCAGCAGCGTAGTCCAGGGGAACGGGGAGCTGTTTTTT. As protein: CASSVVQGNGELFF. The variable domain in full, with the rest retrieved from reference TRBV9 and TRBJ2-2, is DSGVTQTPKHLITATGQRVTLRCSPRSGDLSVYWYQQSLDQGLQFLIQYYNGEERAKGNILERFSAQQFPDLHSELNLSSLELGDSALYFCASSVVQGNGELFFGEGSRLTVL.

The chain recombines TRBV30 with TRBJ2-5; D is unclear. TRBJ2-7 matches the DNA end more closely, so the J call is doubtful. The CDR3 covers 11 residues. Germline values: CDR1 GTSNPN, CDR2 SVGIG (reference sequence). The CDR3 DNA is TGTGCCTGGGGCCTTGGGTACGAGCAGTACTTC. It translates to CAWGLGYEQYF.

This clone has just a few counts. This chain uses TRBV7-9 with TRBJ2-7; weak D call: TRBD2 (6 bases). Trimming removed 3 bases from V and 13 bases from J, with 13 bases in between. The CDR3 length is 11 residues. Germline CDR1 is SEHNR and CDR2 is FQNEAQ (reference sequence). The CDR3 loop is CASSLEGIPYF. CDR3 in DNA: TGTGCCAGCAGCTTGGAGGGAATTCCCTACTTC.

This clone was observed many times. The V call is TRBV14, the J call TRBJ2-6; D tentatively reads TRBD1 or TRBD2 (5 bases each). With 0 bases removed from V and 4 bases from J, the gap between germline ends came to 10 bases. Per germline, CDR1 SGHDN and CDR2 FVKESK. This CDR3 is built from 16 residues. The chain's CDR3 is CASSQDAGTGANVLTF. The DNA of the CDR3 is TGTGCCAGCAGCCAAGATGCCGGGACCGGGGCCAACGTCCTGACTTTC.

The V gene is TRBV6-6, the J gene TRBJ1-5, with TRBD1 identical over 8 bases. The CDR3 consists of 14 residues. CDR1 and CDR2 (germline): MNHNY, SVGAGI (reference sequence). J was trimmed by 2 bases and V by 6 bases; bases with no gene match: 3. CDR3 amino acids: CASSPGQGNQPQHF. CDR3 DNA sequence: TGTGCCAGCAGCCCGGGACAGGGCAATCAGCCCCAGCATTTT.

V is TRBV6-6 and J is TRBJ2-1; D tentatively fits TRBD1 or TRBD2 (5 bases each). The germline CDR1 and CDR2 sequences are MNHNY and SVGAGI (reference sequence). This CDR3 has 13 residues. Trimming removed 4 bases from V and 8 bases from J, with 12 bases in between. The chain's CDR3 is CASSLTGADEQFF. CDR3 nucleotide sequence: TGTGCCAGCAGTTTAACCGGGGCCGATGAGCAGTTCTTC.

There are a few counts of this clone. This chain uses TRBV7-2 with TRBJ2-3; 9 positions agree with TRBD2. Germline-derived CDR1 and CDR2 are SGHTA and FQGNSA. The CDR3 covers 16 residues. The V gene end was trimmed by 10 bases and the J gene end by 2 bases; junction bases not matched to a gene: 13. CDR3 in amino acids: CAITRGGGVPTDTQYF. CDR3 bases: TGTGCCATCACAAGAGGCGGGGGGGTTCCCACAGATACGCAGTATTTT.

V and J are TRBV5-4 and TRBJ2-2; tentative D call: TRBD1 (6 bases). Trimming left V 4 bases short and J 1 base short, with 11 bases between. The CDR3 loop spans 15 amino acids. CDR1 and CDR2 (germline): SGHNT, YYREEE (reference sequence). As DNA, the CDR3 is TGTGCCAGCAGCGTCCTGACAGGGAACACCGGGGAGCTGTTTTTT. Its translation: CASSVLTGNTGELFF.

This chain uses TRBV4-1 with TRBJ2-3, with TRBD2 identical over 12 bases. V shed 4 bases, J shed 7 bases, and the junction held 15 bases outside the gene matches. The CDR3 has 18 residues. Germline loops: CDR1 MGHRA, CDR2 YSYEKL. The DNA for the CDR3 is TGCGCCAGCAGCCCCAGGACTAGCGGGGAGACAGTCAAGTATACGCAGTATTTT. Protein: CASSPRTSGETVKYTQYF.

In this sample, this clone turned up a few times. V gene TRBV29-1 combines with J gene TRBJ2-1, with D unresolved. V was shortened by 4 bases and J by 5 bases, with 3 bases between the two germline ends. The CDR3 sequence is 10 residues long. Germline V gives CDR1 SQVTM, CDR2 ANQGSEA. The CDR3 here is CSVANNEQFF. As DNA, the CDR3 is TGCAGCGTTGCGAACAATGAGCAGTTCTTC.

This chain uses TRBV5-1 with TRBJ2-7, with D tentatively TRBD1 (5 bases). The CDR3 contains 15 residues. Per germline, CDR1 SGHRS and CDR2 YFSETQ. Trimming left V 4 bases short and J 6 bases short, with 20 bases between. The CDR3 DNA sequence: TGCGCCAGCAGCCGGGCTGGTGAAGGGGTAGCCGAGCAGTACTTC. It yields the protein CASSRAGEGVAEQYF.

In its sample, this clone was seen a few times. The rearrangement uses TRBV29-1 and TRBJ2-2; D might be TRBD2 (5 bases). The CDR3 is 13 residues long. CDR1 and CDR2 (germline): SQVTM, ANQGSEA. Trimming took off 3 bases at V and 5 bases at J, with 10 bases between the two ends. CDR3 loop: CSVDRGSTGELFF. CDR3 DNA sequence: TGCAGCGTTGATCGGGGTTCGACCGGGGAGCTGTTTTTT.

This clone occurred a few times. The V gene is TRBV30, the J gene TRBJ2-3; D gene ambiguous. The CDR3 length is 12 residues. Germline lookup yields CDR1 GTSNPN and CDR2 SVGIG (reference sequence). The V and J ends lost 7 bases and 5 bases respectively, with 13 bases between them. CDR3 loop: CASNRVKDTQYF. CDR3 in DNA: TGTGCCTCCAACCGGGTGAAAGATACGCAGTATTTT.

CDR3: CASIGDRTAGYTF. The CDR3 bases are TGTGCCAGCATAGGGGACAGGACCGCTGGCTACACCTTC. The V and J genes are TRBV2 and TRBJ1-2, with 8 bases that match TRBD1. This CDR3 is 13 amino acids long. CDR1 is SNHLY, CDR2 FYNNEI, per germline. J was trimmed by 7 bases and V by 7 bases; bases with no gene match: 8.

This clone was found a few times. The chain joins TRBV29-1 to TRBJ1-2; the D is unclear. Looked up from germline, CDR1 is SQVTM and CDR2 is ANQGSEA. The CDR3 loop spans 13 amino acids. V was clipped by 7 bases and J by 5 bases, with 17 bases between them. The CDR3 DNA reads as TGCAGCGCCCCGTTGAGGGTTGGTTATGGCTACACCTTC. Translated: CSAPLRVGYGYTF. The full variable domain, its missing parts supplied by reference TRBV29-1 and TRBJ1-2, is SAVISQKPSRDICQRGTSLTIQCQVDSQVTMMFWYRQQPGQSLTLIATANQGSEATYESGFVIDKFPISRPNLTFSTLTVSNMSPEDSSIYLCSAPLRVGYGYTFGSGTRLTVV.

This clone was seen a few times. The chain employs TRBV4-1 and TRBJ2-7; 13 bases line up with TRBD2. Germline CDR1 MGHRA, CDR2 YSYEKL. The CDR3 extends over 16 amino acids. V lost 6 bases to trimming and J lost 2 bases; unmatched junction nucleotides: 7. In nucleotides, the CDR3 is TGCGCCAGCAGTCGCCAACTAGCGGGAGGGCCCTACGAGCAGTACTTC. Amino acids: CASSRQLAGGPYEQYF.